These 4 T cell receptor beta chains originate from one sample sequenced in a study of blood T cell repertoires in COVID-19. Some clones are missing from TCRdb's copy, which holds only in-frame ones; the method was immunoSEQ multiplex PCR. The table records approximately 90,000 clones, under 85% of them present only once. The sequenced sample was peripheral blood. All receptors derive from a human donor in a cohort sampled during active COVID-19.

The chain couples TRBV4-3 to TRBJ1-1; D gene ambiguous. Germline CDR1 reads LGHNA; CDR2 reads YSLEER. The length of the CDR3 is 15 residues. V was clipped by 0 bases and J by 0 bases, with 8 bases between them. CDR3: CASSQERALNTEAFF. The CDR3 DNA reads as TGCGCCAGCAGCCAAGAGAGGGCCTTGAACACTGAAGCTTTCTTT.

The V call is TRBV27, the J call TRBJ1-4, with TRBD1 matching over 8 bases. Looked up from germline, CDR1 is MNHEY and CDR2 is SMNVEV (reference sequence). This CDR3 is built from 14 residues. V gave up 3 bases and J gave up 8 bases; unmatched junction bases: 5. In nucleotides, the CDR3 is TGTGCCAGCAGTTTGCAGGGGGCAGTGGAAAAACTGTTTTTT. Amino acids: CASSLQGAVEKLFF. Full variable domain (rest looked up from reference TRBV27 and TRBJ1-4): EAQVTQNPRYLITVTGKKLTVTCSQNMNHEYMSWYRQDPGLGLRQIYYSMNVEVTDKGDVPEGYKVSRKEKRNFPLILESPSPNQTSLYFCASSLQGAVEKLFFGSGTQLSVL.

The J gene is TRBJ1-3, the V gene TRBV7-2, with D possibly matching TRBD1 (6 bases). Germline loops: CDR1 SGHTA, CDR2 FQGNSA. The CDR3 consists of 15 residues. V lost 5 bases and J lost 2, with 13 bases in between. CDR3 in DNA: TGTGCCAGCAGCCGGGGGGCAGGGGCTGGAAACACCATATATTTT. This sequence encodes CASSRGAGAGNTIYF.

The chain links TRBV15 to TRBJ1-1, with D tentatively TRBD1 (6 bases). V lost 3 bases and J 4 bases, leaving 12 bases between the germline ends. The CDR3 consists of 14 residues. Germline lookup yields CDR1 LNHNV and CDR2 YYDKDF (reference sequence). The CDR3 region is CATSRRQGSTEAFF. CDR3 in DNA: TGTGCCACCAGCAGGCGGCAGGGGTCCACTGAAGCTTTCTTT. The whole variable domain, filled in from reference TRBV15 and TRBJ1-1, reads DAMVIQNPRYQVTQFGKPVTLSCSQTLNHNVMYWYQQKSSQAPKLLFHYYDKDFNNEADTPDNFQSRRPNTSFCFLDIRSPGLGDTAMYLCATSRRQGSTEAFFGQGTRLTVV.